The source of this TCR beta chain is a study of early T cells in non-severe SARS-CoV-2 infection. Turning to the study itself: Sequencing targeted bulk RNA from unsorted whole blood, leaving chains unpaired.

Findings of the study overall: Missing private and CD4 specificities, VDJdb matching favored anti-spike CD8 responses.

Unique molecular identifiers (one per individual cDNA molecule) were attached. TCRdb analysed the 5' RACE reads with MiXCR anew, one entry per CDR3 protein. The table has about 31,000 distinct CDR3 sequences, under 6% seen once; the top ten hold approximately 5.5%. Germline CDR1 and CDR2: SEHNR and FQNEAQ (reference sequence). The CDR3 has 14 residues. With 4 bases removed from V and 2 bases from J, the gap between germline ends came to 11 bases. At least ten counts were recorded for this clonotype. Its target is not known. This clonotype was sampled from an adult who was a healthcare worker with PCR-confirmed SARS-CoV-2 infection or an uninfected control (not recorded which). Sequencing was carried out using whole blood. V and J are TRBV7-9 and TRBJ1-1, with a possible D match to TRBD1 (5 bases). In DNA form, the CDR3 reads TGTGCCAGCAGCTATTTACAGGCAAACACTGAAGCTTTCTTT. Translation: CASSYLQANTEAFF.